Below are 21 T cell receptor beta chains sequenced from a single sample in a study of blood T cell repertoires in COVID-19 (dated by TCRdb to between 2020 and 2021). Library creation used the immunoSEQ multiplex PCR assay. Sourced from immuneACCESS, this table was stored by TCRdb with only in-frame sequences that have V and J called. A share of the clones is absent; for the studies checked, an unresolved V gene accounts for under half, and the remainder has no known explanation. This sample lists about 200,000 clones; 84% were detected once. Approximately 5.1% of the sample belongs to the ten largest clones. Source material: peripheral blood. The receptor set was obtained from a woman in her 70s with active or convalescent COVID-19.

CDR3 in DNA: TGTGCCAGCAGCTCCCAGCTAGCGGGAGGCTACAATGAGCAGTTCTTC. Its protein product is CASSSQLAGGYNEQFF. The chain links TRBV7-2 to TRBJ2-1, with 11 bases aligning to TRBD2. CDR1 is SGHTA, CDR2 FQGNSA, per germline. The CDR3 totals 16 residues. V was pared by 4 bases and J by 3 bases, with 5 bases of the junction left unmatched.

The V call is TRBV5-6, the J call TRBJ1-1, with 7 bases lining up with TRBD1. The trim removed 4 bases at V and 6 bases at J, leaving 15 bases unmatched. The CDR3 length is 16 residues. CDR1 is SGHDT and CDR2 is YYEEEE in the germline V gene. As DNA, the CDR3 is TGTGCCAGCAGCCCAAGAAGAGGTCAGGGGGTCTCTGAAGCTTTCTTT. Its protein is CASSPRRGQGVSEAFF.

The CDR3 is CASSFSASGRNNEQFF. In DNA form, the CDR3 reads TGTGCCAGCAGCTTCTCGGCTAGCGGGCGAAACAATGAGCAGTTCTTC. The chain combines TRBV7-2 with TRBJ2-1; 8 nucleotides agree with TRBD2. Trimming removed 3 bases from V and 5 bases from J; junction bases left unmatched: 9. Germline lookup yields CDR1 SGHTA and CDR2 FQGNSA. The CDR3 consists of 16 residues.

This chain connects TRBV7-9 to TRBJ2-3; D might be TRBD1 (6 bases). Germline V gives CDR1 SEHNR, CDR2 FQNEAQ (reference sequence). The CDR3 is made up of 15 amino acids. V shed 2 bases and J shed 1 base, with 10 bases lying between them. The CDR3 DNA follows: TGTGCCAGCAGCTTAATGGGGGCAGGCACAGATACGCAGTATTTT. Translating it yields CASSLMGAGTDTQYF.

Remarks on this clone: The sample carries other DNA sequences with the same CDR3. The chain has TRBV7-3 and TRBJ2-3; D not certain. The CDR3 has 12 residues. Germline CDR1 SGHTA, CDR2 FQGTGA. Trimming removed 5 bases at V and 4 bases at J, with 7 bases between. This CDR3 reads CASSSTSDTQYF. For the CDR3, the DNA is TGTGCCAGCAGCAGCACCTCAGATACGCAGTATTTT.

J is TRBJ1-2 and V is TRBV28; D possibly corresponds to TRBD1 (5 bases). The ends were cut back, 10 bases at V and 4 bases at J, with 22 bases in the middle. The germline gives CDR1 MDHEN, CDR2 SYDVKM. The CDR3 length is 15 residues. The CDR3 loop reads CATPSGVTGVYGYTF. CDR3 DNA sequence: TGTGCCACTCCCAGTGGGGTCACAGGCGTCTATGGCTACACCTTC.

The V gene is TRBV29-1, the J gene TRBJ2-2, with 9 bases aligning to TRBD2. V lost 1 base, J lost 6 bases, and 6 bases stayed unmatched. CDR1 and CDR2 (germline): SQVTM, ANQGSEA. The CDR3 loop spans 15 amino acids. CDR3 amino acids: CSVEGREGHPGELFF. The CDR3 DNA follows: TGCAGCGTTGAAGGGCGGGAGGGCCATCCCGGGGAGCTGTTTTTT.

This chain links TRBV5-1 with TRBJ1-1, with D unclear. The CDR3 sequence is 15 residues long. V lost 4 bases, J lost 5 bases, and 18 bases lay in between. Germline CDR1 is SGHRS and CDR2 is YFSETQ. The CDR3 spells CASSAGRGLGTEAFF. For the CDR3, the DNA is TGCGCCAGCAGCGCCGGGCGGGGTTTGGGGACTGAAGCTTTCTTT.

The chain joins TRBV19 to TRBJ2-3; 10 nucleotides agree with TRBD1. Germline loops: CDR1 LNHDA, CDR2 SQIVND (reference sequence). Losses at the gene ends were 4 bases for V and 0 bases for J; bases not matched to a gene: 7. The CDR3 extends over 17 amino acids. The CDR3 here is CASSTGRTGGSTDTQYF. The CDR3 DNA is TGTGCCAGTAGTACCGGTAGGACAGGGGGAAGCACAGATACGCAGTATTTT.

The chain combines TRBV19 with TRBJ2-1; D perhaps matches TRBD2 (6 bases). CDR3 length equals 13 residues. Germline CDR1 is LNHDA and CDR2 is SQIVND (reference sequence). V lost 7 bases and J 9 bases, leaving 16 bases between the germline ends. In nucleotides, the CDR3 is TGTGCCAGTACCCCTACGGGAGACCTTGAGCAGTTCTTC. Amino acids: CASTPTGDLEQFF.

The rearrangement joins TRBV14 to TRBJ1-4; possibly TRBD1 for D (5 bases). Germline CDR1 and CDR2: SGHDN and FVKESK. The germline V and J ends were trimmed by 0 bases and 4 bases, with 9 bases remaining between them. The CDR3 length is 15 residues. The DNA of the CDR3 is TGTGCCAGCAGCCAAGACGGGGGGGTTAATGAAAAACTGTTTTTT. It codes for CASSQDGGVNEKLFF.

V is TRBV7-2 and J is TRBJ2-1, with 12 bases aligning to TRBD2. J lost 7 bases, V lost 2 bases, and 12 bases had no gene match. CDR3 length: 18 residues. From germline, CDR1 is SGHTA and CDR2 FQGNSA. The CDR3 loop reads CASSLIVGLLAGGNEQFF. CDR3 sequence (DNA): TGTGCCAGCAGCTTAATCGTCGGTTTACTAGCGGGAGGTAATGAGCAGTTCTTC. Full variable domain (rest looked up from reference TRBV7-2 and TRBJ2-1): GAGVSQSPSNKVTEKGKDVELRCDPISGHTALYWYRQSLGQGLEFLIYFQGNSAPDKSGLPSDRFSAERTGGSVSTLTIQRTQQEDSAVYLCASSLIVGLLAGGNEQFFGPGTRLTVL.

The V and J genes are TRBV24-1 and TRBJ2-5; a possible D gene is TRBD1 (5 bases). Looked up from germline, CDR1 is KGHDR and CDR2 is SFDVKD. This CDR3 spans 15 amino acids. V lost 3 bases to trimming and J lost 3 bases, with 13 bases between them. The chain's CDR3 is CATSDPQDRKETQYF. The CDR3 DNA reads TGTGCCACCAGTGATCCCCAAGACAGAAAAGAGACCCAGTACTTC.

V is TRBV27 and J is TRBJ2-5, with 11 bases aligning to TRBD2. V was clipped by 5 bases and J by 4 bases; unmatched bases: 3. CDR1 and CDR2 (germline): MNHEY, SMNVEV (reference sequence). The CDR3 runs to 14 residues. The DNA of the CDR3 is TGTGCCAGCAGTGGTAGCGGGAGGGGAGAGACCCAGTACTTC. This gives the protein CASSGSGRGETQYF.

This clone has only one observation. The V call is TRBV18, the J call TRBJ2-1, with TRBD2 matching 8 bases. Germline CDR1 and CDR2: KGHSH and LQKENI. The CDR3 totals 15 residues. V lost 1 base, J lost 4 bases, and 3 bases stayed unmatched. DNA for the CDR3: TGTGCCAGCTCACCACTACCTAGCGGGTACAATGAGCAGTTCTTC. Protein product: CASSPLPSGYNEQFF.

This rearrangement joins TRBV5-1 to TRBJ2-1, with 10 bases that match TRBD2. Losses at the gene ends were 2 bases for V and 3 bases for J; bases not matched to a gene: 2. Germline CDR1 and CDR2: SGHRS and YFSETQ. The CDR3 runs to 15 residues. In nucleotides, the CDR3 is TGCGCCAGCAGCTTCGGGACTAGCGTCTACAATGAGCAGTTCTTC. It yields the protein CASSFGTSVYNEQFF.

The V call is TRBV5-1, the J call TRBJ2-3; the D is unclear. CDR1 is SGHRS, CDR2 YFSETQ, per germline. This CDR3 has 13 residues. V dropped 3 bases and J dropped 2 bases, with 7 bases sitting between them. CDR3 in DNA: TGCGCCAGCAGCTCGCTAAACACAGATACGCAGTATTTT. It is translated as CASSSLNTDTQYF.

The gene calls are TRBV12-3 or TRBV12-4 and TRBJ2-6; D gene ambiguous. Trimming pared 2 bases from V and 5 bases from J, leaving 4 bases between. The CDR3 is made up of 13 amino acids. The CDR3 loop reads CASSLTRANVLTF. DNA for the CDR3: TGTGCCAGCAGTTTAACTCGGGCCAACGTCCTGACTTTC.

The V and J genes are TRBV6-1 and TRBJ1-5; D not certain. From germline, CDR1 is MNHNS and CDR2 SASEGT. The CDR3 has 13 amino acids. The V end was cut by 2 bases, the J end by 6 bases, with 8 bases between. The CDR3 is CASSELGIQPQHF. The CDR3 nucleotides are TGTGCCAGCAGTGAACTAGGAATTCAGCCCCAGCATTTT.

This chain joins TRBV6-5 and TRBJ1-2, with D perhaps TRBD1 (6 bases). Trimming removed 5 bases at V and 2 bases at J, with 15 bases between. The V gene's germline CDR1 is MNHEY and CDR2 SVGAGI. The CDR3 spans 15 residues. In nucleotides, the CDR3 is TGTGCCAGCAGTAACCCCGAAACAGGGAACTATGGCTACACCTTC. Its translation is CASSNPETGNYGYTF.

The CDR3 spells CASSRQGTNTGELFF. CDR3 in DNA: TGTGCCAGCAGTCGACAGGGGACAAACACCGGGGAGCTGTTTTTT. The chain has TRBV2 and TRBJ2-2, with 8 nucleotides matching TRBD1. After removal of 5 bases from V and 2 bases from J, the junction contained 4 bases not matched to a gene. CDR1 is SNHLY and CDR2 is FYNNEI in the germline V gene. CDR3 size: 15 residues.